This T cell receptor beta chain was profiled in a study of cytomegalovirus exposure and HLA in healthy donors (dated by TCRdb to about 2017). Turning to the overall study: According to a later analysis, the 120 validation repertoires were produced on the same platform as the 666 repertoires of the first cohort. The study aimed to test whether signatures of past pathogen exposure could be identified by cataloging public T cell receptors. A separate validation cohort of approximately 120 different subjects was used in addition to the 666-subject first cohort. High-throughput TCR immunosequencing, statistical association of individual TCRs with disease status, and machine learning were combined to predict cytomegalovirus infection status. Findings and caveats that apply to the study as a whole: The authors suggested that the approach could potentially be extended to other disease states and immunological phenotypes. A later analysis had no HLA typing for the validation cohort, so co-occurrence there was scored across all 110 or so repertoires. Three of the identified cytomegalovirus-associated TCR beta chains were confirmed in vitro to be specific for cytomegalovirus antigens. In both the original and validation cohorts, the classifier was reported to diagnose cytomegalovirus status with high specificity and sensitivity. In a later analysis, TCRs clustered in the first cohort were found to also tend to co-occur in the 130 or so validation repertoires, with 94% of cluster scores above 0. In the study, 150 to 200 TCR beta chains were listed as associated with cytomegalovirus. Across donors, most TCR sequences were observed very rarely, whereas some public TCRs were present in many individuals.

Separate from the approximately 670-subject first cohort, the validation cohort of 90 to 150 subjects was the group to which the donors belonged. The germline V gene (reference sequence) specifies MNHNY as CDR1 and SVGAGI as CDR2. CDR3 length: 13 amino acids, cysteine to phenylalanine. Of all the DNA, just the CDR3 is kept, 39 bases in frame from base 1. V is clipped by 10 bases and J by 10 bases, and the sequence between their germline boundaries is 17 bases long. About this clone: This clone's antigen is unknown. No qualities accompany the bases; no much larger clone lies one base away.

The library was made by the immunoSEQ multiplex PCR assay. Per the authors' processing: A statistical classification framework was built to diagnose cytomegalovirus status from the catalog of TCR beta chain sequences. TCRdb limited this immuneACCESS table to in-frame rearrangements with V and J called. A share of clones is missing; checked studies link under half to unresolved V genes, and the rest is unexplained. Clone size and V and J calls were adopted from that table, with D and trimming inferred from the DNA. The sample yields 130,000 or so clones; just under 90% were counted once. 6.2% of the sample lies in the top ten.

The specimen sequenced was PBMCs. The sequence came from a woman in her 30s in good health and CMV-seropositive. This receptor chain uses TRBV6-6 and TRBJ1-6; the best D guess is TRBD1, with 5 bases matching. The encoded CDR3 is CATRDWTGSPLHF. The DNA sequence follows: TGTGCCACCAGGGACTGGACGGGGTCACCCCTCCACTTT.